These 32 T cell receptor beta chains share one sample of origin, sequenced in a study of lymphopenia after photon versus proton radiotherapy (dated by TCRdb to the late 2010s). Library preparation employed the immunoSEQ multiplex PCR assay. TCRdb holds this immuneACCESS table with in-frame rearrangements only. Some clones are missing; in checked studies, unresolved V genes explain under half, and the rest has no known cause. Present in this sample are 15,000 or so clones, about 79% of which were seen just once. Of the sample, about 20% is held by the ten largest clones. This specimen consisted of peripheral blood, obtained from a patient treated with proton-based radiotherapy. Receptor source: a man in his 70s with pancreatic cancer.

The chain uses TRBV7-8 and TRBJ2-5; TRBD2 agrees at 9 bases. This CDR3 comprises 16 residues. Looked up from germline, CDR1 is SGHVS and CDR2 is FQNEAQ. V lost 1 base to trimming and J lost 4 bases; unmatched junction nucleotides: 7. This CDR3 is CASSLVGGGATETQYF. Written as DNA, the CDR3 is TGTGCCAGCAGCTTAGTGGGCGGGGGGGCTACAGAGACCCAGTACTTC.

Only one count was recorded for this clone. CDR3 DNA: TGTGCCAGCAGCTTAGGTTCAGGGAGGACCCAGTACTTC. It codes for CASSLGSGRTQYF. J is TRBJ2-5 and V is TRBV11-2, with D possibly called TRBD1 or TRBD2 (5 bases each). The germline V gene encodes CDR1 SGHAT and CDR2 FQNNGV. The CDR3 runs 13 residues. V shed 1 base and J shed 7 bases, with 10 bases lying between them.

The genes are TRBV5-1 and TRBJ1-1, with D possibly TRBD1 on 5 matching bases. This CDR3 spans 14 amino acids. The germline gives CDR1 SGHRS, CDR2 YFSETQ. V was shortened by 4 bases and J by 0 bases, with 10 bases between the two germline ends. As DNA, the CDR3 is TGCGCCAGCAGCGGCCACAGGATGAACACTGAAGCTTTCTTT. Residues: CASSGHRMNTEAFF.

This chain joins TRBV19 and TRBJ2-2; 7 bases are a match to TRBD1. This CDR3 has 14 residues. The V segment lost 9 bases and the J segment 6 bases; nucleotides outside the gene matches: 10. Germline-derived CDR1 and CDR2 are LNHDA and SQIVND (reference sequence). This CDR3 is CASSTGIRSGELFF. The CDR3 nucleotides read TGTGCCAGCTCGACAGGGATTAGGTCCGGGGAGCTGTTTTTT.

The J gene is TRBJ2-1, the V gene TRBV10-1, with D perhaps TRBD2 (6 bases). V was trimmed by 0 bases and J by 4 bases, leaving 10 bases between them. The CDR3 is 15 residues long. In germline, CDR1 is WNHNN, CDR2 SYGVQD (reference sequence). This chain's CDR3 is CASSESSAGYNEQFF. For the CDR3, the DNA is TGCGCCAGCAGTGAGTCGAGTGCGGGATACAATGAGCAGTTCTTC.

The CDR3 DNA sequence: TGTGCCAGCTTATTAGCGCCCTACAATGAGCAGTTCTTC. This encodes CASLLAPYNEQFF. The chain links TRBV13 to TRBJ2-1; D possibly corresponds to TRBD2 (5 bases). Looked up from germline, CDR1 is PRHDT and CDR2 is FYEKMQ (reference sequence). The CDR3 is made up of 13 amino acids. Trimming pared 8 bases from V and 2 bases from J, leaving 10 bases between.

This chain uses TRBV19 with TRBJ2-2; D is possibly TRBD1 (5 bases). The CDR3 extends over 15 amino acids. Germline CDR1 LNHDA, CDR2 SQIVND (reference sequence). V was pared by 0 bases and J by 6 bases, with 11 bases between. CDR3 DNA sequence: TGTGCCAGTAGTATAGAATCCAGGGTTTCCGGGGAGCTGTTTTTT. Its translation is CASSIESRVSGELFF. The full variable domain, rest sourced from reference TRBV19 and TRBJ2-2, is DGGITQSPKYLFRKEGQNVTLSCEQNLNHDAMYWYRQDPGQGLRLIYYSQIVNDFQKGDIAEGYSVSREKKESFPLTVTSAQKNPTAFYLCASSIESRVSGELFFGEGSRLTVL.

The V call is TRBV6-1, the J call TRBJ1-5, with D unclear. CDR3 length equals 16 residues. Between the trimmed V and J ends, which lost 4 bases and 3 bases, there was a span of 16 bases. The germline gives CDR1 MNHNS, CDR2 SASEGT. The CDR3 spells CASSVLLGRNNQPQHF. CDR3 coding DNA: TGTGCCAGCAGTGTGTTGTTGGGCAGAAACAATCAGCCCCAGCATTTT.

This rearrangement joins TRBV5-6 to TRBJ2-7; 10 nucleotides match TRBD1. The CDR3 consists of 14 residues. V shed 0 bases, J shed 6 bases, and the junction held 3 bases outside the gene matches. The germline V gene has CDR1 SGHDT and CDR2 YYEEEE. CDR3 residues: CASSLVGTGVEQYF. CDR3 nucleotides: TGTGCCAGCAGCTTGGTTGGGACAGGGGTCGAGCAGTACTTC. Full variable domain (remainder filled in from reference TRBV5-6 and TRBJ2-7): DAGVTQSPTHLIKTRGQQVTLRCSPKSGHDTVSWYQQALGQGPQFIFQYYEEEERQRGNFPDRFSGHQFPNYSSELNVNALLLGDSALYLCASSLVGTGVEQYFGPGTRLTVT.

The chain has TRBV5-1 and TRBJ2-1; D possibly corresponds to TRBD1 (5 bases). V was clipped by 0 bases and J by 3 bases, with 10 bases between them. Germline values: CDR1 SGHRS, CDR2 YFSETQ. The CDR3 covers 15 residues. The CDR3: CASSLEVGDYNEQFF. CDR3 sequence (DNA): TGCGCCAGCAGCTTGGAGGTAGGGGACTACAATGAGCAGTTCTTC.

This clone was seen just once. The chain is built from TRBV10-2 and TRBJ2-5; D is ambiguous. CDR3 size: 13 residues. The germline V and J ends were trimmed by 3 bases and 6 bases, with 11 bases remaining between them. In germline, CDR1 is WSHSY, CDR2 SAAADI. The CDR3 protein is CASSEGARQTQYF. In DNA, the CDR3 is TGCGCCAGCAGTGAAGGAGCGAGGCAGACCCAGTACTTC.

The CDR3 loop is CASSLAAGGTYEQYF. CDR3 sequence (DNA): TGCGCCAGCAGCTTGGCCGCAGGGGGTACCTACGAGCAGTACTTC. The rearrangement joins TRBV5-1 to TRBJ2-7; 7 positions match TRBD1. Germline CDR1 and CDR2: SGHRS and YFSETQ. CDR3 length equals 15 residues. After removal of 0 bases from V and 2 bases from J, the junction contained 5 bases not matched to a gene.

The chain links TRBV16 to TRBJ2-1, with TRBD1 as a possible D gene (6 bases). Trimming removed 2 bases from V and 7 bases from J, with 21 bases in between. The CDR3 sequence is 17 residues long. Germline assignment: CDR1 KGHSY and CDR2 FQNENV. The chain's CDR3 is CASSQTWGQGNGNEQFF. CDR3 coding DNA: TGTGCCAGCAGCCAAACTTGGGGGCAGGGGAACGGTAATGAGCAGTTCTTC. The whole variable domain, filled in from reference TRBV16 and TRBJ2-1, reads GEEVAQTPKHLVRGEGQKAKLYCAPIKGHSYVFWYQQVLKNEFKFLISFQNENVFDETGMPKERFSAKCLPNSPCSLEIQATKLEDSAVYFCASSQTWGQGNGNEQFFGPGTRLTVL.

The chain carries TRBV2 and TRBJ1-2; 7 positions agree with TRBD1. Per germline, CDR1 SNHLY and CDR2 FYNNEI. CDR3 length equals 13 residues. V shed 6 bases and J 7 bases; nucleotides not matched to a gene: 8. CDR3 DNA: TGTGCCAGCAGGTCCGGACAGGAACTTGGCTACACCTTC. Amino acids: CASRSGQELGYTF.

The chain has TRBV5-1 and TRBJ1-5; maybe TRBD1 (6 bases). The V gene lost 4 bases and the J gene lost 5 bases, with 13 bases spanning the gap. The CDR3 is 14 residues long. Germline CDR1 SGHRS, CDR2 YFSETQ. As DNA, the CDR3 is TGCGCCAGCAGCCCCAGGGGAACCGATCAGCCCCAGCATTTT. This codes for CASSPRGTDQPQHF. The complete variable domain, with remaining parts taken from reference TRBV5-1 and TRBJ1-5, reads KAGVTQTPRYLIKTRGQQVTLSCSPISGHRSVSWYQQTPGQGLQFLFEYFSETQRNKGNFPGRFSGRQFSNSRSEMNVSTLELGDSALYLCASSPRGTDQPQHFGDGTRLSIL.

The chain links TRBV6-5 to TRBJ2-1; D is tentatively TRBD1 or TRBD2 (5 bases each). The V end lost 7 bases, the J end lost 3 bases, and 16 bases lay between the germline ends. Germline CDR1 reads MNHEY; CDR2 reads SVGAGI. This CDR3 region has 15 residues. CDR3 coding DNA: TGTGCCAGCACCGCGCCGGGACCAAACTACAATGAGCAGTTCTTC. Residues: CASTAPGPNYNEQFF.

This clone showed up just a few times. The chain carries TRBV6-1 and TRBJ2-7, with D tentatively TRBD2 (6 bases). CDR3 size: 13 residues. V gave up 6 bases and J gave up 12 bases, with 21 bases separating them. Germline-derived CDR1 and CDR2 are MNHNS and SASEGT. As DNA, the CDR3 is TGTGCCAGCAGCATGCGGGGAGTTCCAACGCCGTACTTC. Amino acids: CASSMRGVPTPYF.

The chain combines TRBV11-2 with TRBJ2-1; TRBD1 aligns across 10 bases. The CDR3 is made up of 14 amino acids. Germline values: CDR1 SGHAT, CDR2 FQNNGV. The junction had 7 bases not matched to a gene; V was cut back by 5 bases and J by 9 bases. The CDR3, as DNA: TGTGCCAGCAGCCTCAGGACAGGGGGTGGTGAGCAGTTCTTC. Protein product: CASSLRTGGGEQFF.

This chain connects TRBV6-6 to TRBJ2-7; tentative D call: TRBD2 (6 bases). Germline assignment: CDR1 MNHNY and CDR2 SVGAGI (reference sequence). Trimming removed 7 bases at V and 5 bases at J, with 18 bases between. The CDR3 spans 14 residues. The CDR3 DNA sequence: TGTGCCAGCAACTCCGGGACTGGGTTTGACGAGCAGTACTTC. Translation: CASNSGTGFDEQYF.

The chain is built from TRBV5-1 and TRBJ2-7, with TRBD1 matching 10 bases. With 4 bases clipped from V and 1 base from J, the junction kept 8 bases outside the gene matches. There are 16 residues in the CDR3. Per the germline V gene, CDR1 is SGHRS and CDR2 is YFSETQ. The CDR3 protein is CASSQEAGQGSYEQYF. CDR3 sequence (DNA): TGCGCCAGCAGCCAAGAGGCGGGACAGGGGTCCTACGAGCAGTACTTC. Full variable domain (rest looked up from reference TRBV5-1 and TRBJ2-7): KAGVTQTPRYLIKTRGQQVTLSCSPISGHRSVSWYQQTPGQGLQFLFEYFSETQRNKGNFPGRFSGRQFSNSRSEMNVSTLELGDSALYLCASSQEAGQGSYEQYFGPGTRLTVT.

The J gene is TRBJ1-6, the V gene TRBV27; D perhaps matches TRBD1 (6 bases). Trimming left V 5 bases short and J 6 bases short, with 20 bases between. CDR3 length: 17 amino acids. The germline V gene has CDR1 MNHEY and CDR2 SMNVEV (reference sequence). In DNA form, the CDR3 reads TGTGCCAGCAGTCTACGATACGACAGGACCATTAATTCACCCCTCCACTTT. This translates into CASSLRYDRTINSPLHF.

This clone has only one observation. The chain combines TRBV7-3 with TRBJ2-5; TRBD1 aligns across 7 bases. The germline gives CDR1 SGHTA, CDR2 FQGTGA. The CDR3 loop spans 17 amino acids. The V segment lost 1 base and the J segment 2 bases; nucleotides outside the gene matches: 10. The CDR3 DNA reads as TGTGCCAGCAGCTTAAGTCGCCGGGACAGTCTTCAAGAGACCCAGTACTTC. Amino acid sequence: CASSLSRRDSLQETQYF.

The CDR3 DNA follows: TGTGCCAGTAGTATAGACAGGGACGGGAGCGGCTACACCTTC. This encodes CASSIDRDGSGYTF. The chain is built from TRBV19 and TRBJ1-2; D is perhaps TRBD1 (5 bases). Germline V lookup: CDR1 LNHDA, CDR2 SQIVND (reference sequence). There are 14 residues in the CDR3. The ends were cut back, 0 bases at V and 8 bases at J, with 13 bases in the middle.

The chain has TRBV5-1 and TRBJ2-5, with unresolved D. Germline V gene sequence: CDR1 SGHRS, CDR2 YFSETQ. CDR3 size: 11 residues. Trimming cost V 5 bases and J 1 base, with 3 bases left between them. For the CDR3, the DNA is TGCGCCAGCAGGGCCCAAGAGACCCAGTACTTC. Its translation is CASRAQETQYF.

The chain couples TRBV7-2 to TRBJ2-3; 13 nucleotides agree with TRBD2. The CDR3 totals 16 residues. V was pared by 4 bases and J by 0 bases, with 1 base of the junction left unmatched. The germline CDR1 and CDR2 sequences are SGHTA and FQGNSA. CDR3 sequence (DNA): TGTGCCAGCAGCTCGGGACTAGCGGGGAGCACAGATACGCAGTATTTT. It specifies CASSSGLAGSTDTQYF.

The V and J genes are TRBV11-3 and TRBJ2-5, with D tentatively TRBD2 (5 bases). Between the trimmed V and J ends, which lost 5 bases and 5 bases, there was a span of 15 bases. The CDR3 has 14 residues. CDR1 is SGHNT and CDR2 is YENEEA in the germline V gene. The CDR3 nucleotides read TGTGCCAGCAGCCCTACCCGGGGATCGGAGACCCAGTACTTC. Encoded protein: CASSPTRGSETQYF.

The chain uses TRBV2 and TRBJ2-1; 11 positions agree with TRBD1. The CDR3 spans 16 residues. The germline V gene has CDR1 SNHLY and CDR2 FYNNEI. Trimming removed 7 bases from V and 4 bases from J; junction bases left unmatched: 9. The CDR3 nucleotides are TGTGCCAGCAATAAAGGACAGGGGGCTTCTTACAATGAGCAGTTCTTC. It translates to CASNKGQGASYNEQFF.

The chain is built from TRBV19 and TRBJ1-1; possibly TRBD1 for D (6 bases). This CDR3 is built from 15 residues. Germline V gives CDR1 LNHDA, CDR2 SQIVND (reference sequence). V shed 3 bases and J shed 4 bases, with 15 bases lying between them. The chain's CDR3 is CASSMRGAEGTEAFF. The CDR3 DNA follows: TGTGCCAGTAGTATGAGGGGGGCCGAGGGCACTGAAGCTTTCTTT.

The chain recombines TRBV18 with TRBJ2-7; TRBD2 aligns across 11 bases. The germline gives CDR1 KGHSH, CDR2 LQKENI. The CDR3 has 15 amino acids. Losses at the gene ends were 6 bases for V and 3 bases for J; bases not matched to a gene: 7. The CDR3 bases are TGTGCCAGCTCCTGGGGACTAGCGGAGTTCTACGAGCAGTACTTC. As protein: CASSWGLAEFYEQYF.

This clone showed up just once. The genes are TRBV19 and TRBJ2-3; D tentatively fits TRBD1 or TRBD2 (7 bases each). The CDR3 totals 14 residues. Per the germline V gene, CDR1 is LNHDA and CDR2 is SQIVND (reference sequence). V was trimmed by 7 bases and J by 5 bases, leaving 16 bases between them. The CDR3 region has the DNA TGTGCCAGTAACCCCAGGGGGGGTTTAGATACGCAGTATTTT. It codes for CASNPRGGLDTQYF.

CDR3 sequence (DNA): TGTGCCACCAACCGACAGAACATGAACACTGAAGCTTTCTTT. Translating gives CATNRQNMNTEAFF. The chain couples TRBV6-5 to TRBJ1-1; a possible D gene is TRBD1 (5 bases). CDR1 and CDR2 (germline): MNHEY, SVGAGI. CDR3 length equals 14 residues. V lost 10 bases to trimming and J lost 0 bases, with 15 bases between them.

The V call is TRBV6-1, the J call TRBJ1-2; D gene ambiguous. The germline CDR1 and CDR2 sequences are MNHNS and SASEGT. V was trimmed by 2 bases and J by 2 bases, leaving 9 bases between them. CDR3 length equals 14 residues. DNA for the CDR3: TGTGCCAGCAGTGAATTTGCCACGAACTATGGCTACACCTTC. Encoded protein: CASSEFATNYGYTF.